This is a list of T cell receptor beta chains from one sample in a study of cytomegalovirus exposure and HLA in healthy donors. Assay: immunoSEQ multiplex PCR; the TCRdb copy retains only in-frame clones and omits some. This sample has roughly 110,000 clones, with around 75% found just once. Sequences were obtained from PBMCs. These receptors originate from a male donor in good health and CMV-seropositive. Both conserved end residues are part of each CDR3. A D gene is named only where the DNA matches it firmly. The size of a clone is reported for some rows only, either as once, few or many, or as a class for expanded clones.

TRBV7-2	-	-	TRBJ1-5	CASSAPGQPQHF	TGTGCCAGCAGCGCACCAGGGCAGCCCCAGCATTTT
TRBV6-1	-	-	TRBJ1-2	CASSLRSYGYTF	TGTGCCAGCAGCCTACGTAGCTATGGCTACACCTTC
TRBV2	-	once	TRBJ2-3	CASTLEVTDTQYF	TGTGCCAGCACGCTAGAGGTGACAGATACGCAGTATTTT
TRBV27	-	-	TRBJ2-7	CASSLRGPPAPYEQYF	TGTGCCAGCAGTTTGCGGGGCCCCCCAGCTCCCTACGAGCAGTACTTC
TRBV2	-	-	TRBJ2-7	CASSEALRGIYEQYF	TGTGCCAGCAGTGAAGCGCTTCGAGGGATATACGAGCAGTACTTC
TRBV9	-	few	TRBJ2-6	CASSGRTRANVLTF	TGTGCCAGCAGCGGCAGGACACGGGCCAACGTCCTGACTTTC
TRBV6-6	-	-	TRBJ1-2	CASSYTGNYGYTF	TGTGCCAGCAGTTACACGGGGAACTATGGCTACACCTTC
TRBV7-9	TRBD1	once	TRBJ1-5	CASSLETGGYNQPQHF	TGTGCCAGCAGCTTAGAGACAGGGGGCTACAATCAGCCCCAGCATTTT
TRBV18	TRBD2	-	TRBJ2-7	CASSPPPGGSEQYF	TGTGCCAGCTCACCCCCCCCGGGAGGGAGCGAGCAGTACTTC
TRBV4-3	-	few	TRBJ1-1	CASSQTRSSNQAFF	TGCGCCAGCAGCCAGACAAGGTCTTCCAACCAGGCTTTCTTT
TRBV27	-	-	TRBJ2-3	CASSLGSGLTDTQYF	TGTGCCAGCAGTTTAGGTAGCGGCCTCACAGATACGCAGTATTTT